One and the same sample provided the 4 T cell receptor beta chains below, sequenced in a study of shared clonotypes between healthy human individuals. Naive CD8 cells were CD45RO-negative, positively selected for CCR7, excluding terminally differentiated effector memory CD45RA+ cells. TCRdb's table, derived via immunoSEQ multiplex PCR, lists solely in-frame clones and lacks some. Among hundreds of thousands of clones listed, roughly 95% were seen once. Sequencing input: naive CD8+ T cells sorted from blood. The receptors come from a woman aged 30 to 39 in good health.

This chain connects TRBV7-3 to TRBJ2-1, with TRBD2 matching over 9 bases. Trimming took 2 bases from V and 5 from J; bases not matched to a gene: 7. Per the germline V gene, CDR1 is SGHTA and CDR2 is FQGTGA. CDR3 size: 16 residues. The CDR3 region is CASSLYAGGSDNEQFF. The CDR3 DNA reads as TGTGCCAGCAGCTTATATGCGGGAGGGTCGGACAATGAGCAGTTCTTC.

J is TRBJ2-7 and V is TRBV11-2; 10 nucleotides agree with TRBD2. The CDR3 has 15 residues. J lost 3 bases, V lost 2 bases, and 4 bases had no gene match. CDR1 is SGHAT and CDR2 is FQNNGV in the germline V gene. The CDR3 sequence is CASSLSGLAVYEQYF. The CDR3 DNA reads TGTGCCAGCAGCTTAAGCGGACTAGCGGTCTACGAGCAGTACTTC.

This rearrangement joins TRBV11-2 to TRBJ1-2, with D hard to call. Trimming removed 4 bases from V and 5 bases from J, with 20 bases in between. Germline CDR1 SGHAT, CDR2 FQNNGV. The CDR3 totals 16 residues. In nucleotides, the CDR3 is TGTGCCAGCAGCTCGTCGTTGACACGAGGTCCATATGGCTACACCTTC. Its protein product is CASSSSLTRGPYGYTF. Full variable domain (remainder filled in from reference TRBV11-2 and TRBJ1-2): EAGVAQSPRYKIIEKRQSVAFWCNPISGHATLYWYQQILGQGPKLLIQFQNNGVVDDSQLPKDRFSAERLKGVDSTLKIQPAKLEDSAVYLCASSSSLTRGPYGYTFGSGTRLTVV.

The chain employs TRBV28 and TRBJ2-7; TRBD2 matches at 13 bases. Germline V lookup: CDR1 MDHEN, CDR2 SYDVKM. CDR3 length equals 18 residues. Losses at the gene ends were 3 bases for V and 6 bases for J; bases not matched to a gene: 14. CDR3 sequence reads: CASSFHSPTSGRESEQYF. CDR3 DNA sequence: TGTGCCAGCAGTTTCCACTCCCCAACTAGCGGGAGGGAGTCCGAGCAGTACTTC. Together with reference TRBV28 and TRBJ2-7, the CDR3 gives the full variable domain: DVKVTQSSRYLVKRTGEKVFLECVQDMDHENMFWYRQDPGLGLRLIYFSYDVKMKEKGDIPEGYSVSREKKERFSLILESASTNQTSMYLCASSFHSPTSGRESEQYFGPGTRLTVT.